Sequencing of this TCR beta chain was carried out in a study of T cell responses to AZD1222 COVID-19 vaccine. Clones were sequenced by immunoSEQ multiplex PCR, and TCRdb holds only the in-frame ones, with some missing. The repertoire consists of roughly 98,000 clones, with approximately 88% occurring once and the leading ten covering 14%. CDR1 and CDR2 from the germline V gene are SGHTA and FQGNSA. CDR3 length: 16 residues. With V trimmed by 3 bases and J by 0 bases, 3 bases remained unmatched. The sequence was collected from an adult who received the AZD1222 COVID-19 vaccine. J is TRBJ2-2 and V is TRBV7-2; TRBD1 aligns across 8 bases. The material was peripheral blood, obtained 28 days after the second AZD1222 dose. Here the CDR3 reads CASSFAGGANTGELFF. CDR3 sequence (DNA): TGTGCCAGCAGCTTCGCAGGGGGCGCGAACACCGGGGAGCTGTTTTTT.